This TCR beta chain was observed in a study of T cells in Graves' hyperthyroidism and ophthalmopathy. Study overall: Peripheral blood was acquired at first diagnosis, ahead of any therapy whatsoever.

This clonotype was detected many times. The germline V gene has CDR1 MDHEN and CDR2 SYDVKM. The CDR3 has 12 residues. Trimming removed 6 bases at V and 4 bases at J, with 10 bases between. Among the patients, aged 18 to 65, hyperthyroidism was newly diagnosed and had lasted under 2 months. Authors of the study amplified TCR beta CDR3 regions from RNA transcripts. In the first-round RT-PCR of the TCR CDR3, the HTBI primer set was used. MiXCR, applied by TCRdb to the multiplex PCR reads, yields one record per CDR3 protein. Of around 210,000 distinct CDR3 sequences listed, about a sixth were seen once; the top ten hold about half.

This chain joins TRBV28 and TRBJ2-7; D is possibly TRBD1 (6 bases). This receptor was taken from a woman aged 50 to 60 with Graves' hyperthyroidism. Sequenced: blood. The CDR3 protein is CASSFDRYEQYF. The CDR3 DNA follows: TGTGCCAGCAGCTTTGACAGGTACGAGCAGTACTTC. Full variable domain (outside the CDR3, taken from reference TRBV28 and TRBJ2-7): DVKVTQSSRYLVKRTGEKVFLECVQDMDHENMFWYRQDPGLGLRLIYFSYDVKMKEKGDIPEGYSVSREKKERFSLILESASTNQTSMYLCASSFDRYEQYFGPGTRLTVT.